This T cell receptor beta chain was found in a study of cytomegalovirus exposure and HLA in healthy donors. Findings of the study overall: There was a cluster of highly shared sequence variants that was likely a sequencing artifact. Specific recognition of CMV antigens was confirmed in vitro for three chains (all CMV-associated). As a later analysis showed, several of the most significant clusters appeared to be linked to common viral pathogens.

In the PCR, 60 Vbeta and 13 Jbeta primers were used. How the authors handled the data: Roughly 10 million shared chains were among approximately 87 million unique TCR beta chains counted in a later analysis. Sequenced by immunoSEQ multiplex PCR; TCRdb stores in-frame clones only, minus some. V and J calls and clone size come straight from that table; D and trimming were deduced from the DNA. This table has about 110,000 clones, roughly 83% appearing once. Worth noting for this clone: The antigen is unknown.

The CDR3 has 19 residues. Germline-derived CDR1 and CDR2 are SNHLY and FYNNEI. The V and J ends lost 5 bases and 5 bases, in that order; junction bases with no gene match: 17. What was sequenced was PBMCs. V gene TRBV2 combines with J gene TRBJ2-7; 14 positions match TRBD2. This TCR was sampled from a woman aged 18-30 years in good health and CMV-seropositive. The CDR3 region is CASSFLRTSGRKISDEQYF. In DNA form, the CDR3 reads TGTGCCAGCAGTTTTCTCCGGACTAGCGGGAGGAAAATCTCGGACGAGCAGTACTTC.